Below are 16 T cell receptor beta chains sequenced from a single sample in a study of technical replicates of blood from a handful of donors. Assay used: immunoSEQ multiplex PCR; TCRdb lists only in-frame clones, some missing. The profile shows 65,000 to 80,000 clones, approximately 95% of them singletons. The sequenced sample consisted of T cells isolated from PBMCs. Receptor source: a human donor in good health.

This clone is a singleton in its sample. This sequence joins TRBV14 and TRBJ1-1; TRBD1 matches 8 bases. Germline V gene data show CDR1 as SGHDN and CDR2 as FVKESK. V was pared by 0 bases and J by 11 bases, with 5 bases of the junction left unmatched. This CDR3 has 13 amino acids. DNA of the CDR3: TGTGCCAGCAGCCAAGATAGGCAGGGGGCGGCTTTCTTT. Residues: CASSQDRQGAAFF.

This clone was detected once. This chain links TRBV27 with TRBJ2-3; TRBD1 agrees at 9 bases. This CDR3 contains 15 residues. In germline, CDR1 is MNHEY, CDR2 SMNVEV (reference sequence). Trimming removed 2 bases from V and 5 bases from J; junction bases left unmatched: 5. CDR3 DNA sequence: TGTGCCAGCAGTTTAGGACAGGGGCGTAGAGATACGCAGTATTTT. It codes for CASSLGQGRRDTQYF.

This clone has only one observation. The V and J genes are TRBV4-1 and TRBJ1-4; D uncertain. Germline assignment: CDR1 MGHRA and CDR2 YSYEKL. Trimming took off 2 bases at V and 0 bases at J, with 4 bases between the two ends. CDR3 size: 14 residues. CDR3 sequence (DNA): TGCGCCAGCAGCCAAACTGCAACTAATGAAAAACTGTTTTTT. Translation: CASSQTATNEKLFF.

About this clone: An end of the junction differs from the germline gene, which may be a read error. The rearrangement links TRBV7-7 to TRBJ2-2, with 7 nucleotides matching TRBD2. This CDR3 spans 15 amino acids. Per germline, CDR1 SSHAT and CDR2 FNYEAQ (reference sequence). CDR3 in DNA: TGTGCTAGCAGCTTAAGGGAGGGCAACACCGGGGAGCTGTTTTTT. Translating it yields CASSLREGNTGELFF.

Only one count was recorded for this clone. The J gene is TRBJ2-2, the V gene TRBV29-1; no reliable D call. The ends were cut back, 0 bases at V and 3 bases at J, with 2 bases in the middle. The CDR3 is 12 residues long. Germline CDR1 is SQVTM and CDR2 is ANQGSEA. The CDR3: CSVEDYTGELFF. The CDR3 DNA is TGCAGCGTTGAAGACTACACCGGGGAGCTGTTTTTT.

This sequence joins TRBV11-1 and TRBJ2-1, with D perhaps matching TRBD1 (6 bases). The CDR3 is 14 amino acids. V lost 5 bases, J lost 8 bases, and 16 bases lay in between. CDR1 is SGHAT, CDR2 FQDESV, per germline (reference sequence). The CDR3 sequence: CASSGGQILYEQFF. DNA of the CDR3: TGTGCCAGCAGCGGTGGACAGATTCTGTATGAGCAGTTCTTC.

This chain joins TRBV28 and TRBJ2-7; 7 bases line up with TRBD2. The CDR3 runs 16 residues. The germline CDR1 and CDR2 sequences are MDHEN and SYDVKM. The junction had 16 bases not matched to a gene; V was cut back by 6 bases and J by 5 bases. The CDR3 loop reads CASRMGGGSNGNEQYF. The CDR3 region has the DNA TGTGCCAGCAGAATGGGGGGGGGTTCGAATGGGAACGAGCAGTACTTC.

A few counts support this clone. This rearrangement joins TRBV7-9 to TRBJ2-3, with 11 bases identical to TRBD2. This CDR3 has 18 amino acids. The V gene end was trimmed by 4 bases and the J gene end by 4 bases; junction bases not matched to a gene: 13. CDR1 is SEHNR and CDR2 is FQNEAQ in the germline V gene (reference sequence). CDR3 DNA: TGTGCCAGCAGCTCGGGCCCAACTAGCGGGAGCAGCTCAGATACGCAGTATTTT. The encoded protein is CASSSGPTSGSSSDTQYF.

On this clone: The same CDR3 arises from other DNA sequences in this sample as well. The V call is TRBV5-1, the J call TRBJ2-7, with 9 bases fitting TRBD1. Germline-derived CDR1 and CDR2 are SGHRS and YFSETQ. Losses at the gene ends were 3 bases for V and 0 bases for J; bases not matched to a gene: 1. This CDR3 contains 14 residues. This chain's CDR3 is CASSSGQGSYEQYF. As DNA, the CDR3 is TGCGCCAGCAGCTCGGGACAGGGCTCCTACGAGCAGTACTTC.

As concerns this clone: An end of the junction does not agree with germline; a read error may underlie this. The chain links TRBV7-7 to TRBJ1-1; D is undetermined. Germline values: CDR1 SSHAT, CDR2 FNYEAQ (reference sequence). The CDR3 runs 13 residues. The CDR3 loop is CASSFSLNTEAFF. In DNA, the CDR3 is TGTGCTAGCAGCTTCAGTTTGAACACTGAAGCTTTCTTT.

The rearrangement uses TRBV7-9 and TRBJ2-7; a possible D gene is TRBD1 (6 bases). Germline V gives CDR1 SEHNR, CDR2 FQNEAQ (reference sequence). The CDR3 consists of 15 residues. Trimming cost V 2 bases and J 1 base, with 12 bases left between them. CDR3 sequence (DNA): TGTGCCAGCAGCTTACTTACGGGACAATCCTACGAGCAGTACTTC. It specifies CASSLLTGQSYEQYF.

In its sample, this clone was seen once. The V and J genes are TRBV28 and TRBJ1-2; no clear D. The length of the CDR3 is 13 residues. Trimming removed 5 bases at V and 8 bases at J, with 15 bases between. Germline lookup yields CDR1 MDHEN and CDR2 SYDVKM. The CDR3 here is CASSLPSAGGYTF. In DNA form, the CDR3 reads TGTGCCAGCAGTCTTCCCAGCGCGGGGGGCTACACCTTC.

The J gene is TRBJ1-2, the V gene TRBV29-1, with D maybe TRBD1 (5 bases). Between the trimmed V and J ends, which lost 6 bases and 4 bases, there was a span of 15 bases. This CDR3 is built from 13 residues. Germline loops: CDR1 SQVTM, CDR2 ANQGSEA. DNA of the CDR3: TGCAGCGTACCCGAAGATGACAGCTATGGCTACACCTTC. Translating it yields CSVPEDDSYGYTF.

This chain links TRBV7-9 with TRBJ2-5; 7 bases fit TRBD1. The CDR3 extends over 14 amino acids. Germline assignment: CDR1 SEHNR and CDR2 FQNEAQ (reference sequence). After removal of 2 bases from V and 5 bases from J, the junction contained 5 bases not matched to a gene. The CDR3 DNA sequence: TGTGCCAGCAGCTTACTTAGGGGGCCCGAGACCCAGTACTTC. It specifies CASSLLRGPETQYF.

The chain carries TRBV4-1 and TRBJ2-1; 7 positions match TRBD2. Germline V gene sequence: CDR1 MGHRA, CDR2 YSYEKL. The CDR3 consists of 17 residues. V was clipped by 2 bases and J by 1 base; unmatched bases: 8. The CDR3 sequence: CASSQSSWGGSYNEQFF. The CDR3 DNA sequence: TGCGCCAGCAGCCAATCCTCATGGGGGGGATCCTACAATGAGCAGTTCTTC.

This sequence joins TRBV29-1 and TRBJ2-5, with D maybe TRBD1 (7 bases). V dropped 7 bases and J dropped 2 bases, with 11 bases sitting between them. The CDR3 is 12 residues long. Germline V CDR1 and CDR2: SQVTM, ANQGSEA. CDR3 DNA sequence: TGCAGCGCAGGGGGGACACAAGAGACCCAGTACTTC. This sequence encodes CSAGGTQETQYF.